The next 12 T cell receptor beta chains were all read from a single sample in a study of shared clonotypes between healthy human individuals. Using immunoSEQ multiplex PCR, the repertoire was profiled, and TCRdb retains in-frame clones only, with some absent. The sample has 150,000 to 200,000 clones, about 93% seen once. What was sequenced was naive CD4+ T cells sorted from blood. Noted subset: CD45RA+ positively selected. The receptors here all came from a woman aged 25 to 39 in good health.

CDR3 sequence reads: CAISGKRELRETQYF. CDR3 in DNA: TGTGCCATCAGTGGTAAGCGGGAGCTTAGAGAGACCCAGTACTTC. The chain uses TRBV10-3 and TRBJ2-5; 8 nucleotides match TRBD2. The CDR3 length is 15 residues. Germline loops: CDR1 ENHRY, CDR2 SYGVKD. V shed 4 bases, J shed 4 bases, and the junction held 8 bases outside the gene matches.

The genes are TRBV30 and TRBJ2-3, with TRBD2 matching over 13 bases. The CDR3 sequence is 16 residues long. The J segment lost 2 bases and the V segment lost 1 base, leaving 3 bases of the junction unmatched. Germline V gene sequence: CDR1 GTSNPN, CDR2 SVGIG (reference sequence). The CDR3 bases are TGTGCCTGGAGTGCCGGGACTAGCGGGAACACAGATACGCAGTATTTT. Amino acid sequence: CAWSAGTSGNTDTQYF.

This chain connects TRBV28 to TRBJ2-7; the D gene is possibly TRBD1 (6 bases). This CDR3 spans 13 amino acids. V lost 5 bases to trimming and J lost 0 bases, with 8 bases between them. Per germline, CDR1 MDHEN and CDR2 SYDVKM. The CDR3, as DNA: TGTGCCAGCAGTGGACAGAGCTCCTACGAGCAGTACTTC. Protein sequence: CASSGQSSYEQYF.

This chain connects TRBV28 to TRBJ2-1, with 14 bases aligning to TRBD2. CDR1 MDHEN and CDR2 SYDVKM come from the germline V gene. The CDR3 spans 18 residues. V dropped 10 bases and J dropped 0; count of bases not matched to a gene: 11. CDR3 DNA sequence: TGTGCCACCTACCCGGGACTAGCGGGAGCGAGCTCCTACAATGAGCAGTTCTTC. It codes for CATYPGLAGASSYNEQFF.

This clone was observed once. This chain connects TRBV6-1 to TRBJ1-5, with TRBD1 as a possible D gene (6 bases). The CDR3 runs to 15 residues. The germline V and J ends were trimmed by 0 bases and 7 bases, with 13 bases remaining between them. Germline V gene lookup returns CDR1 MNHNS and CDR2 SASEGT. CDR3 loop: CASSEAGGQEQPQHF. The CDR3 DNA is TGTGCCAGCAGTGAAGCCGGGGGGCAGGAGCAGCCCCAGCATTTT.

The CDR3 nucleotides read TGTGCCAGCAGCTGGGGGAGGATCAATGAGCAGTTCTTC. It codes for CASSWGRINEQFF. The V call is TRBV27, the J call TRBJ2-1, with TRBD2 as a possible D gene (6 bases). The CDR3 has 13 residues. V was shortened by 6 bases and J by 6 bases, with 12 bases between the two germline ends. Per germline, CDR1 MNHEY and CDR2 SMNVEV (reference sequence).

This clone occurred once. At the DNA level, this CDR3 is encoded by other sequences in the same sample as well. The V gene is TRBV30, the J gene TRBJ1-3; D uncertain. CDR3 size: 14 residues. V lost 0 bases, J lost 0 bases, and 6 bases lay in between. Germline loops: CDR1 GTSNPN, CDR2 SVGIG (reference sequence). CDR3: CAWSVAASGNTIYF. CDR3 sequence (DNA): TGTGCCTGGAGTGTCGCAGCCTCTGGAAACACCATATATTTT.

This CDR3 reads CASSLDGQQPQHF. CDR3 DNA sequence: TGCGCCAGCAGCTTGGATGGTCAGCAGCCCCAGCATTTT. The chain carries TRBV5-1 and TRBJ1-5, with unresolved D. V lost 0 bases, J lost 7 bases, and 8 bases lay in between. Germline V gene sequence: CDR1 SGHRS, CDR2 YFSETQ. The CDR3 has 13 amino acids.

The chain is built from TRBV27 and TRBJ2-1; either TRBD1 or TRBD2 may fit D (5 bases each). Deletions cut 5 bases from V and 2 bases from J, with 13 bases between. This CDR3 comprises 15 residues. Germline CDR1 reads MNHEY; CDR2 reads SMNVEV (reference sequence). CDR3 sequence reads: CASSPLGDTYNEQFF. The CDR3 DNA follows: TGTGCCAGCAGTCCCCTGGGGGATACCTACAATGAGCAGTTCTTC.

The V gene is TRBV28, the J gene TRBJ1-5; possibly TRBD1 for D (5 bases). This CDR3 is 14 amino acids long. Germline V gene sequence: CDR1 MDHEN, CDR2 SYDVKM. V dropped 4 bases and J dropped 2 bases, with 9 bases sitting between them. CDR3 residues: CASSWGEGNQPQHF. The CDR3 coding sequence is TGTGCCAGCAGTTGGGGGGAGGGCAATCAGCCCCAGCATTTT.

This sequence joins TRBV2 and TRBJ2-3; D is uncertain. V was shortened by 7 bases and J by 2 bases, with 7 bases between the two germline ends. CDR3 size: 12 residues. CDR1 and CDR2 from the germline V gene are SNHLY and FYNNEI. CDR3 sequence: CASKGITDTQYF. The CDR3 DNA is TGTGCCAGCAAAGGGATCACAGATACGCAGTATTTT.

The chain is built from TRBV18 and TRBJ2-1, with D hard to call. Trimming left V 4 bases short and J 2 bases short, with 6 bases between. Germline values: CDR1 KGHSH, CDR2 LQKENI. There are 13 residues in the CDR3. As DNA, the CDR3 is TGTGCCAGCTCACTAGCAGCCTACAATGAGCAGTTCTTC. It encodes CASSLAAYNEQFF. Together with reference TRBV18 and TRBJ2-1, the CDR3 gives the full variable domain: NAGVMQNPRHLVRRRGQEARLRCSPMKGHSHVYWYRQLPEEGLKFMVYLQKENIIDESGMPKERFSAEFPKEGPSILRIQQVVRGDSAAYFCASSLAAYNEQFFGPGTRLTVL.